One sample yielded the 26 T cell receptor beta chains listed below, sequenced in a study of CD8 T cells in Susac syndrome. Random hexamers were used to reverse transcribe roughly 0.45 to 1 ug of RNA. Via MiXCR, TCRdb re-called the immunoSEQ multiplex PCR reads, giving one row per CDR3 protein. The sample holds 200,000 or so distinct CDR3 sequences, about 90% seen once. The sample consisted of CD8+ T cells from PBMCs. The receptors shown here come from a human donor with multiple sclerosis.

The gene calls are TRBV14 and TRBJ2-7; TRBD1 might be the D (6 bases). Germline V gives CDR1 SGHDN, CDR2 FVKESK. The CDR3 is made up of 13 amino acids. V dropped 4 bases and J dropped 3 bases, with 10 bases sitting between them. The CDR3 sequence is CASSPLDSYEQYF. The CDR3, as DNA: TGTGCCAGCAGCCCCTTGGACAGCTACGAGCAGTACTTC.

V usage is TRBV14 and J usage is TRBJ2-5; possible D gene TRBD1, 6 bases. V lost 2 bases to trimming and J lost 5 bases, with 24 bases between them. The germline V gene has CDR1 SGHDN and CDR2 FVKESK. The CDR3 loop spans 18 amino acids. The CDR3 reads CASSQFVLRTDGRETQYF. In nucleotides, the CDR3 is TGTGCCAGCAGCCAATTCGTTTTGCGGACAGACGGCCGGGAGACCCAGTACTTC.

The chain uses TRBV15 and TRBJ2-3; no clear D. CDR3 length equals 14 residues. In germline, CDR1 is LNHNV, CDR2 YYDKDF (reference sequence). V gave up 3 bases and J gave up 10 bases, with 17 bases separating them. The CDR3 protein is CATSRGPTAAPQYF. CDR3 nucleotides: TGTGCCACCAGCAGGGGCCCTACGGCGGCTCCGCAGTATTTT.

This clonotype was picked up a small number of times. CDR3 sequence: CASSQDRGYGYTF. CDR3 bases: TGTGCCAGCAGCCAAGATAGGGGGTATGGCTACACCTTC. The chain has TRBV14 and TRBJ1-2, with D tentatively TRBD1 (6 bases). The CDR3 is 13 residues long. V lost 0 bases and J lost 5, with 7 bases in between. Germline-derived CDR1 and CDR2 are SGHDN and FVKESK.

The chain recombines TRBV6-6 with TRBJ2-5, with TRBD1 as a possible D gene (5 bases). V lost 8 bases and J 1 base, leaving 11 bases between the germline ends. This CDR3 has 13 residues. CDR1 and CDR2 (germline): MNHNY, SVGAGI (reference sequence). Here the CDR3 reads CASRVTAQETQYF. DNA for the CDR3: TGTGCCAGCCGGGTGACAGCCCAAGAGACCCAGTACTTC.

This chain connects TRBV21-1 to TRBJ2-5. TRBV21-1 is labeled a pseudogene. This CDR3 region has 15 residues. CDR3 sequence: CASSKVPILQETQYF. The CDR3 coding sequence is TGTGCCAGCAGCAAAGTTCCCATACTCCAAGAGACCCAGTACTTC.

The gene calls are TRBV23-1 and TRBJ1-5; the D gene is possibly TRBD1 (6 bases). TRBV23-1 is an ORF for which the function is uncertain. With 7 bases removed from V and 1 base from J, the gap between germline ends came to 20 bases. The CDR3 spans 17 residues. CDR3 DNA: TGCGCCAGCACCCTCAATCGTGCAGGGGTGAGCAATCAGCCCCAGCATTTT. Residues: CASTLNRAGVSNQPQHF.

This sequence joins TRBV2 and TRBJ1-2; no clear D gene. The CDR3 has 17 amino acids. V was cut by 3 bases and J by 5 bases, with 22 bases left in between. The germline V gene encodes CDR1 SNHLY and CDR2 FYNNEI. DNA of the CDR3: TGTGCCAGCAGTGAGGCTGGGCGCCAAGATAAGAGGTATGGCTACACCTTC. Protein sequence: CASSEAGRQDKRYGYTF.

The V gene is TRBV9, the J gene TRBJ2-5; TRBD2 might be the D (5 bases). The germline CDR1 and CDR2 sequences are SGDLS and YYNGEE. The CDR3 has 14 residues. V shed 4 bases and J shed 0 bases, with 10 bases lying between them. Here the CDR3 DNA reads TGTGCCAGCAGCCCAACGGGAAACCAAGAGACCCAGTACTTC. It codes for CASSPTGNQETQYF.

This chain joins TRBV2 and TRBJ2-7; 11 bases are shared with TRBD2. The CDR3 runs 14 residues. Trimming took 5 bases from V and 6 from J; bases not matched to a gene: 6. The germline CDR1 and CDR2 sequences are SNHLY and FYNNEI. The CDR3 is CASSSLAGVIEQYF. For the CDR3, the DNA is TGTGCCAGCAGTTCACTAGCGGGAGTGATCGAGCAGTACTTC.

This CDR3 reads CASSEGQFTEAFF. The CDR3 DNA follows: TGTGCCAGCAGTGAAGGACAGTTCACTGAAGCTTTCTTT. V gene TRBV12-3 or TRBV12-4 combines with J gene TRBJ1-1; D possibly corresponds to TRBD1 (6 bases). The CDR3 is 13 amino acids. V gave up 5 bases and J gave up 4 bases, with 11 bases separating them.

The gene calls are TRBV5-1 and TRBJ1-3, with D unclear. Germline V lookup: CDR1 SGHRS, CDR2 YFSETQ. This CDR3 is 16 amino acids long. V gave up 4 bases and J gave up 0 bases, with 14 bases separating them. CDR3 sequence: CASSVDRASSGNTIYF. CDR3 sequence (DNA): TGCGCCAGCAGCGTTGATAGAGCCTCCTCTGGAAACACCATATATTTT.

This chain uses TRBV15 with TRBJ2-3; the D call may be TRBD1 or TRBD2 (7 bases each). Germline assignment: CDR1 LNHNV and CDR2 YYDKDF (reference sequence). CDR3 size: 15 residues. The V gene lost 1 base and the J gene lost 6 bases, with 14 bases spanning the gap. In DNA, the CDR3 is TGTGCCACCAGCAGAGGCCGGGGGGACAGTGATACGCAGTATTTT. It specifies CATSRGRGDSDTQYF.

J is TRBJ2-6 and V is TRBV5-6, with 7 bases identical to TRBD1. The junction had 9 bases not matched to a gene; V was cut back by 3 bases and J by 0 bases. There are 18 residues in the CDR3. Germline V gives CDR1 SGHDT, CDR2 YYEEEE. CDR3 nucleotide sequence: TGTGCCAGCAGCTCCTACGACAGGGTCGGCTCTGGGGCCAACGTCCTGACTTTC. Translation: CASSSYDRVGSGANVLTF.

Notes on this clonotype: At one boundary the junction diverges from the germline segment, which might be a read error. The chain is built from TRBV13 and TRBJ2-1, with TRBD2 identical over 15 bases. This CDR3 is built from 16 residues. The germline CDR1 and CDR2 sequences are PRHDT and FYEKMQ (reference sequence). Here the CDR3 reads CASSSRTSGGASEQFF. Here the CDR3 DNA reads TGTGCCAGCAGCTCCCGGACTAGCGGGGGGGCTAGTGAGCAGTTTTTC.

The chain uses TRBV19 and TRBJ2-7; 9 bases line up with TRBD1. CDR1 is LNHDA, CDR2 SQIVND, per germline (reference sequence). The trim removed 3 bases at V and 5 bases at J, leaving 8 bases unmatched. The CDR3 is made up of 15 amino acids. The CDR3 region has the DNA TGTGCCAGTAGTATTCCCGGACAGGGGAGCGACGAGCAGTACTTC. This gives the protein CASSIPGQGSDEQYF.

This chain connects TRBV19 to TRBJ1-2; D might be TRBD1 (5 bases). The germline CDR1 and CDR2 sequences are LNHDA and SQIVND (reference sequence). The CDR3 spans 13 residues. Trimming shortened V by 7 bases and J by 3 bases, and 12 bases separated the two germline ends. CDR3 residues: CASNGGGDYGYTF. CDR3 nucleotides: TGTGCCAGTAACGGGGGGGGAGACTATGGCTACACCTTC. Looking up the rest from reference TRBV19 and TRBJ1-2 gives the full variable domain: DGGITQSPKYLFRKEGQNVTLSCEQNLNHDAMYWYRQDPGQGLRLIYYSQIVNDFQKGDIAEGYSVSREKKESFPLTVTSAQKNPTAFYLCASNGGGDYGYTFGSGTRLTVV.

This rearrangement joins TRBV6-1 to TRBJ2-2; D not resolved. The CDR3 totals 10 residues. CDR1 MNHNS and CDR2 SASEGT come from the germline V gene. The V gene lost 8 bases and the J gene lost 7 bases, with 5 bases spanning the gap. The CDR3 sequence: CASFFGELFF. The CDR3 nucleotides read TGTGCCAGCTTTTTCGGGGAGCTGTTTTTT.

The chain combines TRBV4-1 with TRBJ1-2; TRBD1 matches 7 bases. J was trimmed by 8 bases and V by 4 bases; bases with no gene match: 7. The CDR3 is 13 amino acids. The V gene's germline CDR1 is MGHRA and CDR2 YSYEKL. This CDR3 reads CASSPTGDFGYTF. The DNA for the CDR3 is TGCGCCAGCAGCCCCACAGGGGACTTCGGCTACACCTTC.

J is TRBJ2-1 and V is TRBV4-1; TRBD2 agrees at 13 bases. The CDR3 runs 21 residues. The germline V gene encodes CDR1 MGHRA and CDR2 YSYEKL. The trim removed 1 base at V and 4 bases at J, leaving 16 bases unmatched. The CDR3 protein is CASSQGDVIRRGLAGYNEQFF. CDR3 nucleotide sequence: TGCGCCAGCAGCCAAGGTGACGTCATTCGTCGGGGACTAGCGGGATACAATGAGCAGTTCTTC.

The genes are TRBV12-3 or TRBV12-4 and TRBJ2-1, with TRBD2 as a possible D gene (6 bases). The CDR3 has 17 residues. Trimming removed 3 bases from V and 2 bases from J, with 17 bases in between. The CDR3 region is CASSFPGSGLTYNEQFF. The CDR3 DNA reads TGTGCCAGCAGTTTCCCGGGTAGCGGCCTTACCTACAATGAGCAGTTCTTC.

The chain joins TRBV19 to TRBJ2-7; D is unresolved. Looked up from germline, CDR1 is LNHDA and CDR2 is SQIVND (reference sequence). There are 15 residues in the CDR3. V lost 9 bases, J lost 7 bases, and 25 bases lay in between. The CDR3 spells CARTALAVVGVEQYF. CDR3 nucleotides: TGTGCCAGAACAGCCTTGGCCGTAGTGGGTGTGGAGCAGTACTTC.

The sample holds a few counts of this clonotype. This sequence joins TRBV7-9 and TRBJ1-2; D unclear. V lost 5 bases and J lost 3, with 10 bases in between. Germline V lookup: CDR1 SEHNR, CDR2 FQNEAQ (reference sequence). The CDR3 has 13 amino acids. CDR3 sequence reads: CASSPTRYYGYTF. CDR3 bases: TGTGCCAGCAGCCCCACCCGGTACTATGGCTACACCTTC.

The chain links TRBV11-2 to TRBJ2-6; D is possibly TRBD1 (6 bases). The CDR3 runs 14 residues. The V gene's germline CDR1 is SGHAT and CDR2 FQNNGV. Trimming pared 8 bases from V and 1 base from J, leaving 9 bases between. CDR3 sequence reads: CASGQGSGANVLTF. The CDR3 DNA sequence: TGTGCCAGCGGTCAGGGGTCTGGGGCCAACGTCCTGACTTTC.

V gene TRBV4-3 combines with J gene TRBJ1-3, with TRBD1 identical over 9 bases. Germline trimming cut 4 bases from V and 7 bases from J; bases unmatched to any gene: 8. This CDR3 has 15 residues. Germline CDR1 reads LGHNA; CDR2 reads YSLEER. For the CDR3, the DNA is TGCGCCAGCAGCCCAGAGGTGGACAGGGGCAACACCATATATTTT. Translation gives CASSPEVDRGNTIYF.

The gene calls are TRBV24-1 and TRBJ2-7; D is unclear. CDR1 KGHDR and CDR2 SFDVKD come from the germline V gene. Trimming cost V 5 bases and J 3 bases, with 4 bases left between them. The length of the CDR3 is 11 residues. DNA for the CDR3: TGTGCCACCAGTGGCGGCTACGAGCAGTACTTC. Translation: CATSGGYEQYF.